What follows describes a single TCR beta chain. This record comes from a study of blood T cell repertoires in COVID-19. Germline values: CDR1 SNHLY, CDR2 FYNNEI. The CDR3 runs to 12 residues. Between the trimmed V and J ends, which lost 6 bases and 6 bases, there was a span of 11 bases. Per the authors' pipeline: Reference gene primer amplification yielded estimated nucleated cell counts. Sequencing used immunoSEQ multiplex PCR; TCRdb keeps in-frame clones, though not all of them. From that table come the V and J calls and clone size; the DNA was used to work out D and trimming. The table records about 310,000 clones, about nine tenths of them present only once.

What was sequenced was peripheral blood. This chain connects TRBV2 to TRBJ1-1, with D hard to call. The clonotype comes from a man over 45 with active or convalescent COVID-19. CDR3 nucleotide sequence: TGTGCCAGCAGGAAGGTGCAGGCTGAAGCTTTCTTT. Encoded protein: CASRKVQAEAFF.